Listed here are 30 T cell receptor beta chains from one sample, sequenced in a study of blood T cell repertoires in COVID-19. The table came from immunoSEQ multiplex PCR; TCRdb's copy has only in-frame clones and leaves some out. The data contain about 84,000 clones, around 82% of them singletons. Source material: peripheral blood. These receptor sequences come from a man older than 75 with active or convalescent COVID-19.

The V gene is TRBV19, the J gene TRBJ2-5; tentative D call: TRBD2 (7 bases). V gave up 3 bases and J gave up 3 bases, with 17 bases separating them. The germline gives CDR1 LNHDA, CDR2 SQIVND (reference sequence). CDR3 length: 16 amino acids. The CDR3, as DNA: TGTGCCAGTAGTATCGGCTGGGGGGGGCGCGAAGAGACCCAGTACTTC. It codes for CASSIGWGGREETQYF.

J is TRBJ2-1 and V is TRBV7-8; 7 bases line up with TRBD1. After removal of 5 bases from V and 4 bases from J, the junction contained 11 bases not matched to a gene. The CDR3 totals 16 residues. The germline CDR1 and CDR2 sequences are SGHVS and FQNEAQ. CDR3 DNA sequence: TGTGCCAGCAGCCCATTAAACAGGGGTGGGTACAATGAGCAGTTCTTC. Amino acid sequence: CASSPLNRGGYNEQFF.

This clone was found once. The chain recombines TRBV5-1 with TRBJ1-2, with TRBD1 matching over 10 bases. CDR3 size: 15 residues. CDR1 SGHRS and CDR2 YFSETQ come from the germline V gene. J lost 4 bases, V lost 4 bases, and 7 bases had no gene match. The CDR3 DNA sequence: TGCGCCAGCAGCCTCGGGACAGGGGATTTCTATGGCTACACCTTC. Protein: CASSLGTGDFYGYTF.

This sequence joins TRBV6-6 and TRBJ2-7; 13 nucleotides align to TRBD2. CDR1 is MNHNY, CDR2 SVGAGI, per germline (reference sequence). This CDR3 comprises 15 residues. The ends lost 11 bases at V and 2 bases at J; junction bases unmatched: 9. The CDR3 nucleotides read TGTGCCGCGGCTACTAGCGGGGGGGCGGCCTACGAGCAGTACTTC. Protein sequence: CAAATSGGAAYEQYF.

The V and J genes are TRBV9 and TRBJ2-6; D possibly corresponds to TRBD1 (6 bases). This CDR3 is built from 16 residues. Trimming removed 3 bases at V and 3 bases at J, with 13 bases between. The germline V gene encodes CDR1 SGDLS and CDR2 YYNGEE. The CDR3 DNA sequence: TGTGCCAGCAGCGGGGGGTGGGGGCGTGGGGCCAACGTCCTGACTTTC. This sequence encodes CASSGGWGRGANVLTF.

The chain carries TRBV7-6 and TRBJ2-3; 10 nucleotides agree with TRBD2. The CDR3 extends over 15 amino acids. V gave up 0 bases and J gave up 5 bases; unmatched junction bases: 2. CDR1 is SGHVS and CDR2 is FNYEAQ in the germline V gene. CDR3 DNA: TGTGCCAGCAGCTTAGCGCGACTAGCGGGAGATACGCAGTATTTT. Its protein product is CASSLARLAGDTQYF. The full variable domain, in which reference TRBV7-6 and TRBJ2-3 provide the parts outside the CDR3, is GAGVSQSPRYKVTKRGQDVALRCDPISGHVSLYWYRQALGQGPEFLTYFNYEAQQDKSGLPNDRFSAERPEGSISTLTIQRTEQRDSAMYRCASSLARLAGDTQYFGPGTRLTVL.

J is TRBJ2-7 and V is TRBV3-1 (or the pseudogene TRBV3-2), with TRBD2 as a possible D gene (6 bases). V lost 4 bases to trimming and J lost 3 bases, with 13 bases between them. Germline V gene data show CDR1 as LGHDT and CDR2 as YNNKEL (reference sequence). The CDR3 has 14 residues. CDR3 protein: CASSRTGLYYEQYF. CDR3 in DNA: TGTGCCAGCAGCCGGACGGGACTTTACTACGAGCAGTACTTC.

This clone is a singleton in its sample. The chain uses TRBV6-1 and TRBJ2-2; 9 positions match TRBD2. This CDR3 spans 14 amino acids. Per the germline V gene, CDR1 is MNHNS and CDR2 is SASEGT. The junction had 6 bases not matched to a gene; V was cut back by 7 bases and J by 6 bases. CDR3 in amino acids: CASIHAGGAGELFF. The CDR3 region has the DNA TGTGCCAGCATCCATGCGGGAGGGGCCGGGGAGCTGTTTTTT.

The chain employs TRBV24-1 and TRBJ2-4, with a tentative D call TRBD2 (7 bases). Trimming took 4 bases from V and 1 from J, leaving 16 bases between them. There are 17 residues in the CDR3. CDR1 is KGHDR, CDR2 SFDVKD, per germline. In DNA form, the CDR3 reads TGTGCCACCAGTGAGGGGAGTGGGGGGGCGGCCAAAAACATTCAGTACTTC. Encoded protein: CATSEGSGGAAKNIQYF.

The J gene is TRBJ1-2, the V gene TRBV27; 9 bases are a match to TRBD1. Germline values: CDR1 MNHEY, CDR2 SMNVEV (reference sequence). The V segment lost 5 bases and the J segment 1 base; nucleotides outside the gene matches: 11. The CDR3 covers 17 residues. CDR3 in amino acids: CASSPGTGSPFNYGYTF. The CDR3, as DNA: TGTGCCAGCAGTCCTGGGACAGGGAGCCCCTTTAACTATGGCTACACCTTC.

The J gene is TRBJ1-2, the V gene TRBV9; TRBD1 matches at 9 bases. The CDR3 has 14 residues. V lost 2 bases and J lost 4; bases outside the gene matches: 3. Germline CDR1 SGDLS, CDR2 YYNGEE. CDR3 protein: CASSVLGQGYGYTF. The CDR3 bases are TGTGCCAGCAGCGTCCTGGGACAGGGCTATGGCTACACCTTC.

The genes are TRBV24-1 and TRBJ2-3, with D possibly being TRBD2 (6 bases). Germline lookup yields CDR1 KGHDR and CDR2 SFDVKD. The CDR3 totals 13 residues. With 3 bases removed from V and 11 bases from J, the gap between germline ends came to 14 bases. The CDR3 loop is CATSDRGTPLQYF. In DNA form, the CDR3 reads TGTGCCACCAGTGATCGGGGGACTCCCTTGCAGTATTTT.

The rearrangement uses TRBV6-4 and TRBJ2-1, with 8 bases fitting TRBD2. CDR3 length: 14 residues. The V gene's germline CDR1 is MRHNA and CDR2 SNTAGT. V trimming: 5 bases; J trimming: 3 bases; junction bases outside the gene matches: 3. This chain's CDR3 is CASSRAGGYNEQFF. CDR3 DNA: TGTGCCAGCAGTAGGGCGGGAGGCTACAATGAGCAGTTCTTC.

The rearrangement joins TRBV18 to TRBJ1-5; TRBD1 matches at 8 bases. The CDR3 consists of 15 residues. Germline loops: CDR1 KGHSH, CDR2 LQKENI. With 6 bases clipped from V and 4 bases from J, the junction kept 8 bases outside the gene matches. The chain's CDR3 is CASSGQGFGNQPQHF. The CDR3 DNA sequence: TGTGCCAGCTCTGGACAGGGTTTCGGAAATCAGCCCCAGCATTTT. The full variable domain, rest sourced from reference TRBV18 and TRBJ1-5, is NAGVMQNPRHLVRRRGQEARLRCSPMKGHSHVYWYRQLPEEGLKFMVYLQKENIIDESGMPKERFSAEFPKEGPSILRIQQVVRGDSAAYFCASSGQGFGNQPQHFGDGTRLSIL.

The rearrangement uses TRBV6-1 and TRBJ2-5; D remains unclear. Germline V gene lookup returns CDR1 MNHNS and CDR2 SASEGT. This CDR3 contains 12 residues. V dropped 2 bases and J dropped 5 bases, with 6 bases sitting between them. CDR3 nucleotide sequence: TGTGCCAGCAGTGAAACCGGGGAGACCCAGTACTTC. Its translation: CASSETGETQYF.

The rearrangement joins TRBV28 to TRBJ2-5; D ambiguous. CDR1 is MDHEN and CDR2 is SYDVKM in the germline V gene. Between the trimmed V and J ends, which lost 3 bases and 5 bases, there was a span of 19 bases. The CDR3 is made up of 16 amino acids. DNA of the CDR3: TGTGCCAGCAGTTTGTCCCTCGCGAATCAAAAGGAGACCCAGTACTTC. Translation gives CASSLSLANQKETQYF.

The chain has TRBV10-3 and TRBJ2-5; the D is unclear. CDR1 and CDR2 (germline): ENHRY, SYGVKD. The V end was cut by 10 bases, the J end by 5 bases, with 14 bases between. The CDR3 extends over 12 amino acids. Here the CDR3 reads CATASRLETQYF. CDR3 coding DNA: TGTGCCACCGCAAGCAGGCTGGAGACCCAGTACTTC.

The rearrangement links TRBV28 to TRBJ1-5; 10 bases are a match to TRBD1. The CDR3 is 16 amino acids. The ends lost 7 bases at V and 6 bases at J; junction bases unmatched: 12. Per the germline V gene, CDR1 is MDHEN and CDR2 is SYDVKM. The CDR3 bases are TGTGCCAGCACCCTTGGGGACAGGGGAGTTACTCAGCCCCAGCATTTT. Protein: CASTLGDRGVTQPQHF.

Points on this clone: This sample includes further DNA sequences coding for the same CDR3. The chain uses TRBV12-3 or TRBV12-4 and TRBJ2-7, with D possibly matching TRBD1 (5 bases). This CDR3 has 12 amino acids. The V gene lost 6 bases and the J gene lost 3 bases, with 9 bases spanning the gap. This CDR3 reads CASSLTGYEQYF. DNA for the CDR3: TGTGCCAGCAGCCTTACAGGCTACGAGCAGTACTTC.

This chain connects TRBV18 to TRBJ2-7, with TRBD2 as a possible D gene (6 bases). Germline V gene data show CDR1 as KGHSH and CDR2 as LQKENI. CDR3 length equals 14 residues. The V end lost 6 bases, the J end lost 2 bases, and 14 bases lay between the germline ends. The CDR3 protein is CASSARDFPYEQYF. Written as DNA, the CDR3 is TGTGCCAGCTCCGCCAGGGACTTTCCCTACGAGCAGTACTTC.

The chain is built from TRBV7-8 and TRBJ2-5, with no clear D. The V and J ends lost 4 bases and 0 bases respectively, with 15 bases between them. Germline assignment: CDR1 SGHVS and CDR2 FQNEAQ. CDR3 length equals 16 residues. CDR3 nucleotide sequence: TGTGCCAGCAGCTCCGGCCGGGTCCTGAACCAAGAGACCCAGTACTTC. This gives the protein CASSSGRVLNQETQYF.

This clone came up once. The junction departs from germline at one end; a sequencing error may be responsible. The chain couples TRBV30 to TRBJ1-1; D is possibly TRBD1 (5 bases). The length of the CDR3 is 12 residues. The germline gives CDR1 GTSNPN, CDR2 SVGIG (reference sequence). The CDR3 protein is CAWDSGGNLGLF. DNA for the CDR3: TGTGCCTGGGACTCCGGGGGAAACTTAGGGCTTTTT.

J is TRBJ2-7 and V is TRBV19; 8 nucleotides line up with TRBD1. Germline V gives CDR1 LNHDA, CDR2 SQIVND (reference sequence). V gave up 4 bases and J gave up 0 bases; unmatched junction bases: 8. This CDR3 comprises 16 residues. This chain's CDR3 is CASSTGQGMGSYEQYF. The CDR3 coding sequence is TGTGCCAGTAGTACCGGACAGGGTATGGGCTCCTACGAGCAGTACTTC. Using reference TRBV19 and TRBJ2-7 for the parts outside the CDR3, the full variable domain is DGGITQSPKYLFRKEGQNVTLSCEQNLNHDAMYWYRQDPGQGLRLIYYSQIVNDFQKGDIAEGYSVSREKKESFPLTVTSAQKNPTAFYLCASSTGQGMGSYEQYFGPGTRLTVT.

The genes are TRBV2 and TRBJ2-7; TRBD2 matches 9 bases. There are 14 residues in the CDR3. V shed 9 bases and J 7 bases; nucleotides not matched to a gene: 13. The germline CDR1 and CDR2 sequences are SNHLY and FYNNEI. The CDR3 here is CARGRNSGGQEQYF. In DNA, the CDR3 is TGTGCCAGGGGGAGGAATAGCGGGGGACAAGAGCAGTACTTC.

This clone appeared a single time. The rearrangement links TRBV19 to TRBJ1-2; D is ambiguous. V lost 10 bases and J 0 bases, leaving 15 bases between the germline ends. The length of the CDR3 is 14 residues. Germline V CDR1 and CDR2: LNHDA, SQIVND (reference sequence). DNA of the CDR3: TGTGCCACCGACCCGGGAGGCGCTAACTATGGCTACACCTTC. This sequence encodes CATDPGGANYGYTF.

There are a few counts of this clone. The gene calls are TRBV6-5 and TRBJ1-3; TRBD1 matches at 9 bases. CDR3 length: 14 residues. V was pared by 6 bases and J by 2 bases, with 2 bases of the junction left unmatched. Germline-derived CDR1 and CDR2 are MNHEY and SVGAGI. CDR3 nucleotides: TGTGCCAGCAGCCGGACAGGGGCTGGAAACACCATATATTTT. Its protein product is CASSRTGAGNTIYF.

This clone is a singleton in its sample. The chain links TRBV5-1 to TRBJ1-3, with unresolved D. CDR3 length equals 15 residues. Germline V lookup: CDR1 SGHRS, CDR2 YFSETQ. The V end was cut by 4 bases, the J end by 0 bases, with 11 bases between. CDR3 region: CASSTGLSSGNTIYF. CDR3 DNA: TGCGCCAGCAGCACCGGACTTAGCTCTGGAAACACCATATATTTT.

CDR3 sequence (DNA): TGTGCCAGCAGCCCTACGGGACAGGAAGAGACCCAGTACTTC. It codes for CASSPTGQEETQYF. This chain connects TRBV3-1 (or the pseudogene TRBV3-2) to TRBJ2-5, with 8 positions matching TRBD1. Germline CDR1 and CDR2: LGHDT and YNNKEL (reference sequence). With 4 bases clipped from V and 3 bases from J, the junction kept 4 bases outside the gene matches. The CDR3 runs to 14 residues.

CDR3 sequence: CASSELMNTEAFF. CDR3 coding DNA: TGTGCCAGCAGCGAGCTCATGAACACTGAAGCTTTCTTT. The chain recombines TRBV6-5 with TRBJ1-1; no clear D. Deletions cut 6 bases from V and 0 bases from J, with 8 bases between. Germline CDR1 is MNHEY and CDR2 is SVGAGI. This CDR3 comprises 13 residues.

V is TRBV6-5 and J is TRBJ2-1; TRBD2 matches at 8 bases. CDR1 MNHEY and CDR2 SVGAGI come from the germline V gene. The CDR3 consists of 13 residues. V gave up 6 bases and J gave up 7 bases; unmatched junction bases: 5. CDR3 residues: CASRVAGINEQFF. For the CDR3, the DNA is TGTGCCAGCAGGGTAGCGGGGATTAATGAGCAGTTCTTC.